This T cell receptor beta chain appears in the sequencing data of a study of blood T cell repertoires in COVID-19. Study at large: Whether acute or convalescent, the COVID-19 samples came from the United States, Italy and Spain. The analysed material was cDNA or gDNA that came from T cells, B-cell-depleted T cells, or PBMCs.

The method was immunoSEQ multiplex PCR; TCRdb's version includes in-frame clones alone and lacks a portion of them. The sample shows about 110,000 clones, roughly 80% of them seen only once. Trimming pared 1 base from V and 0 bases from J, leaving 10 bases between. The CDR3 has 16 amino acids. Germline CDR1 SGHDN, CDR2 FVKESK. Sequencing was performed on peripheral blood. The chain joins TRBV14 to TRBJ1-3; D remains unclear. The clonotype comes from a man in his 70s with active or convalescent COVID-19. In DNA, the CDR3 is TGTGCCAGCAGCCAAGGCGGGGTACGCTCTGGAAACACCATATATTTT. As protein: CASSQGGVRSGNTIYF.